Listed here are 23 T cell receptor beta chains from one sample, sequenced in a study of shared clonotypes between healthy human individuals (dated by TCRdb to between 2020 and 2021). The method behind the library was the immunoSEQ multiplex PCR assay. TCRdb obtained this table from immuneACCESS and retained in-frame rearrangements with V and J assigned. These tables miss some clones; where compared with another copy, unresolved V genes account for less than half of the shortfall, and the remainder is unexplained. Counted in this sample were fewer than 600,000 clones; roughly 78% of them appeared once. The ten largest clones take up 10% to 15% of the sample. Sequenced input: PBMCs. The receptors come from a woman aged 40-49 years in good health. Some clones in this sample may be carry-over from other donors' samples.

The J gene is TRBJ2-2, the V gene TRBV5-1; tentatively, D is TRBD2 (6 bases). Looked up from germline, CDR1 is SGHRS and CDR2 is YFSETQ. V shed 1 base and J shed 3 bases, with 13 bases lying between them. The CDR3 consists of 16 residues. DNA of the CDR3: TGCGCCAGCAGCTTGTTTCAGGGCGGGGACACCGGGGAGCTGTTTTTT. Amino acid sequence: CASSLFQGGDTGELFF.

V gene TRBV10-3 combines with J gene TRBJ2-5; possibly TRBD1 for D (6 bases). The CDR3 contains 15 residues. V lost 0 bases and J 5 bases, leaving 13 bases between the germline ends. Germline V CDR1 and CDR2: ENHRY, SYGVKD. CDR3 sequence (DNA): TGTGCCATCAGTGAGTCACCCCCAGGGGAGGAGACCCAGTACTTC. This sequence encodes CAISESPPGEETQYF.

The genes are TRBV19 and TRBJ2-1; TRBD2 matches 9 bases. The CDR3 totals 15 residues. The ends lost 6 bases at V and 7 bases at J; junction bases unmatched: 10. Per germline, CDR1 LNHDA and CDR2 SQIVND (reference sequence). For the CDR3, the DNA is TGTGCCAGTAGCCCAGGGACTAGCCGACATAATGAGCAGTTCTTC. This encodes CASSPGTSRHNEQFF.

The chain employs TRBV4-1 and TRBJ2-7; D is possibly TRBD1 or TRBD2 (5 bases each). V was cut by 0 bases and J by 3 bases, with 12 bases left in between. The length of the CDR3 is 15 residues. Germline V lookup: CDR1 MGHRA, CDR2 YSYEKL. The CDR3 loop reads CASSQEWGPIYEQYF. CDR3 DNA: TGCGCCAGCAGCCAAGAATGGGGACCAATCTACGAGCAGTACTTC.

This clone has only a few counts. The rearrangement uses TRBV5-5 and TRBJ1-2; D unclear. CDR3 size: 15 residues. The V end lost 4 bases, the J end lost 1 base, and 14 bases lay between the germline ends. The germline V gene has CDR1 SGHKS and CDR2 YYEKEE (reference sequence). Here the CDR3 DNA reads TGTGCCAGCAGCCCAGACCCGGGAGTTAACTATGGCTACACCTTC. Translating it yields CASSPDPGVNYGYTF. The full variable domain, with the rest looked up from reference TRBV5-5 and TRBJ1-2, is DAGVTQSPTHLIKTRGQQVTLRCSPISGHKSVSWYQQVLGQGPQFIFQYYEKEERGRGNFPDRFSARQFPNYSSELNVNALLLGDSALYLCASSPDPGVNYGYTFGSGTRLTVV.

The rearrangement links TRBV6-6 to TRBJ1-1; D uncertain. The CDR3 is 13 residues long. Germline V gene lookup returns CDR1 MNHNY and CDR2 SVGAGI (reference sequence). V lost 7 bases to trimming and J lost 5 bases, with 14 bases between them. The DNA of the CDR3 is TGTGCCAGCACCCCATACGGAGGGACTGAAGCTTTCTTT. Encoded protein: CASTPYGGTEAFF.

The gene calls are TRBV5-1 and TRBJ2-2; no reliable D call. CDR3 length: 14 residues. V lost 2 bases and J 1 base, leaving 6 bases between the germline ends. Germline lookup yields CDR1 SGHRS and CDR2 YFSETQ. DNA of the CDR3: TGCGCCAGCAGCTTCCTCGGGAACACCGGGGAGCTGTTTTTT. Encoded protein: CASSFLGNTGELFF.

The rearrangement links TRBV9 to TRBJ2-2, with 7 bases that match TRBD2. With V trimmed by 0 bases and J by 6 bases, 8 bases remained unmatched. The CDR3 runs to 16 residues. In germline, CDR1 is SGDLS, CDR2 YYNGEE. The CDR3 here is CASSVASGNQPGELFF. CDR3 nucleotide sequence: TGTGCCAGCAGCGTAGCGAGCGGGAATCAGCCCGGGGAGCTGTTTTTT.

This clone occurred many times. The chain joins TRBV6-4 to TRBJ2-2; TRBD1 agrees at 10 bases. The V gene's germline CDR1 is MRHNA and CDR2 SNTAGT. Unmatched junction bases numbered 10, after V lost 8 bases and J lost 4 bases. The CDR3 spans 16 residues. The chain's CDR3 is CASSGTGVGLTGELFF. CDR3 bases: TGTGCCAGCTCCGGGACAGGGGTCGGTCTCACCGGGGAGCTGTTTTTT.

This chain connects TRBV5-1 to TRBJ2-1; either TRBD1 or TRBD2 may supply D (5 bases each). Germline V gives CDR1 SGHRS, CDR2 YFSETQ. The CDR3 consists of 13 residues. Between the trimmed V and J ends, which lost 7 bases and 4 bases, there was a span of 12 bases. CDR3 loop: CASGRGEYNEQFF. The CDR3 DNA is TGCGCCAGCGGGAGAGGGGAATACAATGAGCAGTTCTTC.

The chain couples TRBV5-1 to TRBJ2-3; 11 nucleotides agree with TRBD2. The germline V gene encodes CDR1 SGHRS and CDR2 YFSETQ. The CDR3 spans 16 residues. V shed 4 bases, J shed 3 bases, and the junction held 7 bases outside the gene matches. The CDR3 is CASSPSTSGTTDTQYF. The CDR3 bases are TGCGCCAGCAGCCCCTCGACTAGCGGGACGACAGATACGCAGTATTTT.

This clone has only one observation. This chain connects TRBV6-5 to TRBJ2-7, with D possibly being TRBD2 (6 bases). CDR1 and CDR2 from the germline V gene are MNHEY and SVGAGI. The CDR3 totals 13 residues. V lost 4 bases and J 3 bases, leaving 10 bases between the germline ends. CDR3 residues: CASSSGTGYEQYF. CDR3 bases: TGTGCCAGCAGTTCCGGGACTGGCTACGAGCAGTACTTC.

This clone was seen repeatedly, ten times or more. This chain connects TRBV7-8 to TRBJ1-2; 7 bases agree with TRBD1. The CDR3 spans 14 residues. Germline V gene lookup returns CDR1 SGHVS and CDR2 FQNEAQ. V gave up 5 bases and J gave up 2 bases; unmatched junction bases: 5. CDR3 in DNA: TGTGCCAGCAGCCTCCGACAGGGAAACTATGGCTACACCTTC. Protein sequence: CASSLRQGNYGYTF.

The chain joins TRBV5-1 to TRBJ2-1; 7 nucleotides align to TRBD2. There are 14 residues in the CDR3. V dropped 0 bases and J dropped 7; count of bases not matched to a gene: 4. Germline CDR1 and CDR2: SGHRS and YFSETQ. DNA of the CDR3: TGCGCCAGCAGCTTGGGGTGGGAGGGGAATGAGCAGTTCTTC. This gives the protein CASSLGWEGNEQFF.

The rearrangement joins TRBV2 to TRBJ2-2; 7 bases align to TRBD1. V gave up 4 bases and J gave up 4 bases; unmatched junction bases: 6. Germline V gives CDR1 SNHLY, CDR2 FYNNEI. The CDR3 length is 15 residues. CDR3 bases: TGTGCCAGCAGTGGGAGACAGGGAACCACCGGGGAGCTGTTTTTT. As protein: CASSGRQGTTGELFF.

This clone was observed at least ten times. The J gene is TRBJ1-4, the V gene TRBV18, with TRBD1 matching over 7 bases. The V and J ends lost 5 bases and 1 base, in that order; junction bases with no gene match: 7. The CDR3 runs to 16 residues. The germline V gene has CDR1 KGHSH and CDR2 LQKENI. CDR3 amino acids: CASSRSRQGTNEKLFF. CDR3 sequence (DNA): TGTGCCAGCTCAAGGTCCCGACAGGGAACTAATGAAAAACTGTTTTTT. The complete variable domain, with remaining parts taken from reference TRBV18 and TRBJ1-4, reads NAGVMQNPRHLVRRRGQEARLRCSPMKGHSHVYWYRQLPEEGLKFMVYLQKENIIDESGMPKERFSAEFPKEGPSILRIQQVVRGDSAAYFCASSRSRQGTNEKLFFGSGTQLSVL.

This chain links TRBV2 with TRBJ1-2; D uncertain. Germline assignment: CDR1 SNHLY and CDR2 FYNNEI. V was clipped by 2 bases and J by 4 bases, with 8 bases between them. CDR3 size: 13 residues. CDR3 nucleotide sequence: TGTGCCAGCAGTGAAAACGGCATCTATGGCTACACCTTC. Translated: CASSENGIYGYTF.

The V gene is TRBV15, the J gene TRBJ2-5; unclear D gene. Trimming took off 0 bases at V and 0 bases at J, with 5 bases between the two ends. Germline assignment: CDR1 LNHNV and CDR2 YYDKDF (reference sequence). The CDR3 extends over 14 amino acids. The CDR3 spells CATSRDRYQETQYF. The DNA of the CDR3 is TGTGCCACCAGCAGAGATCGGTACCAAGAGACCCAGTACTTC.

This clone was seen a single time. The J gene is TRBJ2-3, the V gene TRBV18; D not certain. From germline, CDR1 is KGHSH and CDR2 LQKENI. There are 14 residues in the CDR3. V was clipped by 3 bases and J by 13 bases, with 20 bases between them. For the CDR3, the DNA is TGTGCCAGCTCACCCCCGGTGGATGCCCGTTTGGAGTATTTT. Translation: CASSPPVDARLEYF.

This chain joins TRBV5-8 and TRBJ2-3; no clear D gene. Germline V CDR1 and CDR2: SGHTS, YDEGEE. Trimming stripped 0 bases from V and 4 bases from J, with 6 bases between. The CDR3 runs 13 residues. Here the CDR3 reads CASSLALPDTQYF. The CDR3 DNA sequence: TGTGCCAGCAGCTTGGCTCTCCCAGATACGCAGTATTTT.

The genes are TRBV7-2 and TRBJ2-3; TRBD2 matches 15 bases. With 5 bases clipped from V and 10 bases from J, the junction kept 4 bases outside the gene matches. CDR3 length equals 14 residues. Germline CDR1 reads SGHTA; CDR2 reads FQGNSA. The CDR3: CASSPRTSGRAQYF. DNA for the CDR3: TGTGCCAGCAGCCCTCGGACTAGCGGGAGGGCGCAGTATTTT. Full variable domain (outside the CDR3, taken from reference TRBV7-2 and TRBJ2-3): GAGVSQSPSNKVTEKGKDVELRCDPISGHTALYWYRQSLGQGLEFLIYFQGNSAPDKSGLPSDRFSAERTGGSVSTLTIQRTQQEDSAVYLCASSPRTSGRAQYFGPGTRLTVL.

J is TRBJ2-3 and V is TRBV5-6; TRBD2 agrees at 10 bases. Losses at the gene ends were 0 bases for V and 1 base for J; bases not matched to a gene: 5. This CDR3 has 17 residues. The germline CDR1 and CDR2 sequences are SGHDT and YYEEEE. The CDR3 here is CASSLGLAGVGTDTQYF. The CDR3 DNA is TGTGCCAGCAGCTTGGGCCTAGCGGGAGTTGGCACAGATACGCAGTATTTT.

The CDR3 DNA sequence: TGTGCCAGTAGTACGAGAGGACAGGGGGGGACCCATGAGCAGTTCTTC. Amino acid sequence: CASSTRGQGGTHEQFF. V gene TRBV19 combines with J gene TRBJ2-1; 10 bases map to TRBD1. CDR1 and CDR2 from the germline V gene are LNHDA and SQIVND (reference sequence). J was trimmed by 8 bases and V by 4 bases; bases with no gene match: 11. The CDR3 loop spans 16 amino acids.